The rows below give T cell receptor beta chains drawn from one sample of a study of T cells in Graves' hyperthyroidism and ophthalmopathy. TCRdb reprocessed the multiplex PCR reads via MiXCR and lists one record per CDR3 protein. Of 500,000 or so distinct CDR3 sequences listed, 15% to 20% are singletons. The sample was blood. All receptors derive from a woman aged 25 to 39 with Graves' ophthalmopathy. Both conserved end residues are part of each CDR3. A D gene is named only where the DNA matches it firmly.

TRBJ1-5	TRBD1	13	TRBV6-2/TRBV6-3	CASSYGQDRPQHF
TRBJ2-1	TRBD2	15	TRBV5-1	CASSLVGLGANEQFF
TRBJ2-7	.	11	TRBV30	CAWGRGYEQYF
TRBJ2-1	TRBD1	14	TRBV20-1	CSASLPTGINEQFF
TRBJ1-6	.	12	TRBV2	CASSENTSPLHF
TRBJ2-1	.	13	TRBV4-2	CASSQVLYNEQFF
TRBJ1-1	.	13	TRBV5-1	CASSLAVGSEAFF
TRBJ2-5	.	14	TRBV4-3	CASSHDRLKDPKYF
TRBJ2-7	.	15	TRBV29-1	CSVEDLRTQGHEQYF
TRBJ2-1	.	18	TRBV24-1	CATSDGTPTGYSVGEQFF
TRBJ1-5	.	14	TRBV10-3	CAISVGSGNQPQHF
TRBJ1-1	TRBD1	16	TRBV5-1	CASSLGTGVMNTEAFF
TRBJ2-2	TRBD1	16	TRBV5-1	CASRPWTGANTGELFF
TRBJ1-1	TRBD1	15	TRBV27	CASSHRTGLNTEAFF
TRBJ2-3	TRBD1	16	TRBV28	CASSSVRRQGADTQYF
TRBJ1-2	TRBD1	14	TRBV6-2/TRBV6-3	CASSAPPGRGDHTF
TRBJ2-1	.	13	TRBV6-2/TRBV6-3	CASRPLRAGEQFF
TRBJ2-7	.	14	TRBV7-9	CASSPVRVAWEQYF
TRBJ2-1	.	16	TRBV27	CASSSKLAPNYNEQFF
TRBJ2-7	.	16	TRBV11-1	CASSLSRGGYSYEQYF
TRBJ1-6	TRBD1	15	TRBV30	CAWGEGGGYNSPLHF
TRBJ1-6	TRBD1	16	TRBV7-2	CASSSRTGGSNSPLHF
TRBJ1-3	.	15	TRBV6-5	CASSYGWPSGNTIYF
TRBJ1-1	.	12	TRBV6-2/TRBV6-3	CASSSGSLEAFF
TRBJ1-2	.	12	TRBV6-4	CALPGQFYGYTF
TRBJ1-1	TRBD1	11	TRBV6-2/TRBV6-3	CASARTGRAFF
TRBJ2-1	TRBD2	16	TRBV30	CAWSPLAGGKGNEQFF
TRBJ2-3	.	15	TRBV10-3	CAISEAGKSADTQYF
TRBJ2-1	.	16	TRBV7-3	CASSLAIGGPYNEQFF